This T cell receptor beta chain appears in the sequencing data of a study of regulatory T cells in long-lasting Graves disease. Time point defined: persistent/refractory GD, antithyroid drugs over 5 years with positive TRAb. The TCR library was prepared using RNA isolated from PBMCs. Germline V gene data show CDR1 as ENHRY and CDR2 as SYGVKD. CDR3 size: 14 residues. The junction had 5 bases not matched to a gene; V was cut back by 5 bases and J by 4 bases. This clonotype was observed many times. Arm-PCR of CDR3 regions and iRepertoire HTBI primers were the basis on which TCR beta libraries were built. Using its own MiXCR run on the multiplex PCR reads, TCRdb lists one record per CDR3 protein. The profile shows a few hundred thousand distinct CDR3 sequences, roughly 24% of them singletons.

Material: peripheral blood mononuclear cells (PBMCs), obtained when the disease was refractory, from a patient treated with antithyroid drugs. This receptor was identified in a woman aged 40 to 55 with Graves disease. This sequence joins TRBV10-3 and TRBJ2-7; 10 bases line up with TRBD1. CDR3 amino acids: CAISRTGGEYEQYF. CDR3 coding DNA: TGTGCCATCAGTAGGACAGGGGGAGAGTACGAGCAGTACTTC.